Below, 27 T cell receptor beta chains from the same sample are listed, as sequenced in a study of blood T cell repertoires in COVID-19. Libraries were prepared by immunoSEQ multiplex PCR; TCRdb keeps only in-frame clonotypes and omits some of them. The data show over 250,000 clones, about 87% seen once. Input material: peripheral blood. Every receptor here comes from a woman aged 45-65 years with COVID-19, enrolled during active disease.

This clone was seen only once. This sequence joins TRBV7-9 and TRBJ2-3; possibly TRBD2 for D (6 bases). The germline gives CDR1 SEHNR, CDR2 FQNEAQ (reference sequence). The CDR3 has 17 amino acids. The V end was cut by 0 bases, the J end by 2 bases, with 15 bases between. Here the CDR3 reads CASSLAGLLISTDTQYF. The CDR3 region has the DNA TGTGCCAGCAGCTTAGCGGGACTCCTCATTTCCACAGATACGCAGTATTTT.

This chain links TRBV6-5 with TRBJ2-7, with D possibly TRBD1 on 7 matching bases. Trimming cost V 4 bases and J 6 bases, with 22 bases left between them. The CDR3 spans 16 residues. The germline CDR1 and CDR2 sequences are MNHEY and SVGAGI. The CDR3 loop reads CASSFGFRRGAAEQYF. The CDR3 DNA reads TGTGCCAGCAGTTTTGGCTTCCGCAGGGGGGCCGCCGAGCAGTACTTC.

This clone was detected only once. The V gene is TRBV18, the J gene TRBJ1-1; D remains unclear. This CDR3 has 13 residues. The germline V and J ends were trimmed by 3 bases and 1 base, with 6 bases remaining between them. Germline V lookup: CDR1 KGHSH, CDR2 LQKENI. The CDR3 DNA follows: TGTGCCAGCTCACCTACCAGGAACACTGAAGCTTTCTTT. The encoded protein is CASSPTRNTEAFF. Complete variable domain (other parts from reference TRBV18 and TRBJ1-1): NAGVMQNPRHLVRRRGQEARLRCSPMKGHSHVYWYRQLPEEGLKFMVYLQKENIIDESGMPKERFSAEFPKEGPSILRIQQVVRGDSAAYFCASSPTRNTEAFFGQGTRLTVV.

The V and J genes are TRBV6-2 or TRBV6-3 and TRBJ1-5; a weak D match, TRBD1 (5 bases). Germline V gene lookup returns CDR1 MNHEY and CDR2 SVGEGT. The CDR3 spans 15 residues. V was shortened by 6 bases and J by 2 bases, with 14 bases between the two germline ends. The CDR3: CASSSGGGGNQPQHF. The DNA for the CDR3 is TGTGCCAGCAGCTCTGGGGGAGGGGGCAATCAGCCCCAGCATTTT.

The V gene is TRBV19, the J gene TRBJ1-5, with D possibly being TRBD1 (6 bases). The CDR3 is 16 amino acids. Germline CDR1 LNHDA, CDR2 SQIVND (reference sequence). The ends were cut back, 3 bases at V and 0 bases at J, with 12 bases in the middle. CDR3 in DNA: TGTGCCAGTAGTATGGGGGCCCAGTATAGCAATCAGCCCCAGCATTTT. It yields the protein CASSMGAQYSNQPQHF.

J is TRBJ1-6 and V is TRBV6-1; D ambiguous. CDR3 length equals 15 residues. V was clipped by 0 bases and J by 5 bases, with 8 bases between them. Germline CDR1 and CDR2: MNHNS and SASEGT. The CDR3 DNA reads as TGTGCCAGCAGTGAAGCACCGGGGAATAATTCACCCCTCCACTTT. Translating gives CASSEAPGNNSPLHF.

This clone was detected only a few times. The gene calls are TRBV19 and TRBJ2-1; D gene ambiguous. This CDR3 spans 14 amino acids. Germline loops: CDR1 LNHDA, CDR2 SQIVND (reference sequence). Trimming removed 8 bases at V and 5 bases at J, with 16 bases between. The CDR3 region has the DNA TGTGCCAGTCGAGGTTCTATAACGAACAATGAGCAGTTCTTC. It translates to CASRGSITNNEQFF.

This chain links TRBV6-4 with TRBJ1-2; 7 bases match TRBD1. CDR3 length equals 15 residues. V shed 4 bases, J shed 2 bases, and the junction held 7 bases outside the gene matches. Germline V CDR1 and CDR2: MRHNA, SNTAGT. The CDR3 sequence is CASSVATGQNYGYTF. CDR3 DNA sequence: TGTGCCAGCAGTGTTGCGACAGGGCAAAACTATGGCTACACCTTC.

With respect to this clone: The same CDR3 can be traced to other DNA sequences in this sample. This chain links TRBV7-9 with TRBJ1-1, with D tentatively TRBD1 (5 bases). The CDR3 spans 13 residues. V dropped 6 bases and J dropped 0 bases, with 8 bases sitting between them. Germline V gives CDR1 SEHNR, CDR2 FQNEAQ (reference sequence). CDR3 protein: CASSFRVNTEAFF. In nucleotides, the CDR3 is TGTGCCAGCAGTTTCAGGGTGAACACTGAAGCTTTCTTT.

The chain uses TRBV27 and TRBJ1-1; no definite D call. The germline V gene has CDR1 MNHEY and CDR2 SMNVEV (reference sequence). Deletions cut 5 bases from V and 0 bases from J, with 10 bases between. The CDR3 extends over 14 amino acids. The CDR3 nucleotides are TGTGCCAGCAGTCTCACACCTTTGAACACTGAAGCTTTCTTT. It codes for CASSLTPLNTEAFF.

This clone was counted a single time. The chain carries TRBV18 and TRBJ2-5; the D gene is possibly TRBD2 (5 bases). With 4 bases removed from V and 0 bases from J, the gap between germline ends came to 15 bases. The CDR3 runs to 16 residues. Germline lookup yields CDR1 KGHSH and CDR2 LQKENI. The CDR3 is CASSRATTQYQETQYF. DNA for the CDR3: TGTGCCAGCTCACGCGCGACTACCCAGTACCAAGAGACCCAGTACTTC.

The genes are TRBV6-4 and TRBJ2-1; tentatively, D is TRBD1 (5 bases). CDR1 is MRHNA, CDR2 SNTAGT, per germline. CDR3 length equals 15 residues. V lost 3 bases and J 0 bases, leaving 9 bases between the germline ends. CDR3 amino acids: CASSERQSSYNEQFF. The CDR3 bases are TGTGCCAGCAGTGAACGACAGAGCTCCTACAATGAGCAGTTCTTC.

The chain employs TRBV7-7 and TRBJ2-1; perhaps TRBD2 as D (6 bases). With 5 bases removed from V and 9 bases from J, the gap between germline ends came to 17 bases. Germline V gene lookup returns CDR1 SSHAT and CDR2 FNYEAQ (reference sequence). The length of the CDR3 is 14 residues. DNA for the CDR3: TGTGCCAGCAGCCCGGGAGCGGGTAATATTGAGCAGTTCTTC. Translation: CASSPGAGNIEQFF.

The rearrangement joins TRBV30 to TRBJ1-2, with TRBD1 matching over 9 bases. The CDR3 runs to 13 residues. CDR1 GTSNPN and CDR2 SVGIG come from the germline V gene (reference sequence). V shed 2 bases, J shed 7 bases, and the junction held 5 bases outside the gene matches. CDR3 in amino acids: CAWSRQDRGGYTF. The CDR3, as DNA: TGTGCCTGGAGTCGTCAGGACAGGGGTGGCTACACCTTC.

V usage is TRBV27 and J usage is TRBJ2-1; no firm D call. The length of the CDR3 is 14 residues. Germline V gene lookup returns CDR1 MNHEY and CDR2 SMNVEV (reference sequence). The V end was cut by 8 bases, the J end by 0 bases, with 11 bases between. CDR3 coding DNA: TGTGCCAGCTCTCTGACTGGCTCCTACAATGAGCAGTTCTTC. Translated: CASSLTGSYNEQFF.

Only a few counts were recorded for this clone. The rearrangement joins TRBV7-9 to TRBJ1-1; D is unclear. Looked up from germline, CDR1 is SEHNR and CDR2 is FQNEAQ (reference sequence). The V gene lost 6 bases and the J gene lost 3 bases, with 11 bases spanning the gap. The CDR3 consists of 13 residues. CDR3 in DNA: TGTGCCAGCAGATCGAGAGGGTACACTGAAGCTTTCTTT. Its translation is CASRSRGYTEAFF.

The CDR3 DNA follows: TGTGCCAGCAGCGTAGGCACAGGGAGGCATTTT. This sequence encodes CASSVGTGRHF. This chain connects TRBV9 to TRBJ1-5, with TRBD1 as a possible D gene (6 bases). The V gene lost 0 bases and the J gene lost 15 bases, with 10 bases spanning the gap. CDR3 length: 11 amino acids. The germline gives CDR1 SGDLS, CDR2 YYNGEE.

The chain carries TRBV19 and TRBJ1-5, with 7 positions matching TRBD1. This CDR3 is built from 15 residues. Per germline, CDR1 LNHDA and CDR2 SQIVND (reference sequence). Unmatched junction bases numbered 7, after V lost 7 bases and J lost 1 base. This CDR3 reads CASNYRGGSNQPQHF. DNA for the CDR3: TGTGCCAGTAATTACAGGGGAGGCAGCAATCAGCCCCAGCATTTT.

This sequence joins TRBV2 and TRBJ1-2, with D unresolved. The CDR3 covers 12 residues. Trimming left V 4 bases short and J 4 bases short, with 7 bases between. From germline, CDR1 is SNHLY and CDR2 FYNNEI. The CDR3 DNA is TGTGCCAGCAGTGTGGAGTCCTATGGCTACACCTTC. Protein sequence: CASSVESYGYTF.

For this clone: The same CDR3 arises from other DNA sequences in this sample as well. The V gene is TRBV27, the J gene TRBJ1-1; D perhaps matches TRBD1 (6 bases). The CDR3 contains 12 residues. Germline V gene sequence: CDR1 MNHEY, CDR2 SMNVEV (reference sequence). V was shortened by 3 bases and J by 5 bases, with 7 bases between the two germline ends. The CDR3: CASSFRGTEAFF. DNA of the CDR3: TGTGCCAGCAGTTTCAGGGGAACTGAAGCTTTCTTT.

The rearrangement uses TRBV18 and TRBJ2-7; TRBD2 matches at 10 bases. The CDR3 is 14 residues long. After removal of 3 bases from V and 6 bases from J, the junction contained 5 bases not matched to a gene. CDR1 KGHSH and CDR2 LQKENI come from the germline V gene. CDR3 bases: TGTGCCAGCTCACCGTCTAGCGGGAGAGCCGAGCAGTACTTC. Its protein is CASSPSSGRAEQYF. The whole variable domain, filled in from reference TRBV18 and TRBJ2-7, reads NAGVMQNPRHLVRRRGQEARLRCSPMKGHSHVYWYRQLPEEGLKFMVYLQKENIIDESGMPKERFSAEFPKEGPSILRIQQVVRGDSAAYFCASSPSSGRAEQYFGPGTRLTVT.

The chain recombines TRBV5-1 with TRBJ2-3; TRBD2 matches at 12 bases. The CDR3 consists of 21 residues. CDR1 is SGHRS, CDR2 YFSETQ, per germline. V was clipped by 4 bases and J by 3 bases; unmatched bases: 21. The DNA of the CDR3 is TGCGCCAGCAGCCGGCGGGTTTTTGGACTAGCGGGACGGGAGGGGACAGATACGCAGTATTTT. The encoded protein is CASSRRVFGLAGREGTDTQYF.

This clone was counted only a few times. This chain joins TRBV14 and TRBJ1-1; D call uncertain. The CDR3 loop spans 14 amino acids. With 3 bases removed from V and 4 bases from J, the gap between germline ends came to 12 bases. Germline loops: CDR1 SGHDN, CDR2 FVKESK. The CDR3 is CASSHGFGVTEAFF. The CDR3 DNA reads TGTGCCAGCAGCCACGGGTTCGGAGTCACTGAAGCTTTCTTT.

The gene calls are TRBV3-1 (or the pseudogene TRBV3-2) and TRBJ2-1, with TRBD1 matching over 7 bases. The CDR3 runs to 13 residues. Germline V gene data show CDR1 as LGHDT and CDR2 as YNNKEL (reference sequence). After removal of 3 bases from V and 10 bases from J, the junction contained 6 bases not matched to a gene. CDR3 DNA: TGTGCCAGCAGCCAGAGGGGGCGGACGGAGCAGTTCTTC. It yields the protein CASSQRGRTEQFF.

As DNA, the CDR3 is TGCAGCGTTTCTTTCCCCAATGAGCAGTTCTTC. It encodes CSVSFPNEQFF. This chain connects TRBV29-1 to TRBJ2-1, with D uncertain. Germline lookup yields CDR1 SQVTM and CDR2 ANQGSEA. The CDR3 sequence is 11 residues long. V lost 5 bases and J lost 6, with 8 bases in between.

The V gene is TRBV15, the J gene TRBJ2-1; possible D gene TRBD1, 5 bases. CDR1 and CDR2 (germline): LNHNV, YYDKDF (reference sequence). CDR3 length: 15 residues. V was trimmed by 1 base and J by 7 bases, leaving 14 bases between them. The CDR3 DNA sequence: TGTGCCACCAGCAGAGCTGGGCAGGGAATAAATGAGCAGTTCTTC. The encoded protein is CATSRAGQGINEQFF.

This chain links TRBV5-1 with TRBJ2-1; TRBD2 is a possible D gene (5 bases). V lost 4 bases to trimming and J lost 7 bases, with 18 bases between them. Germline V gives CDR1 SGHRS, CDR2 YFSETQ. The CDR3 loop spans 15 amino acids. CDR3 sequence reads: CASSLRWLGGNEQFF. The CDR3, as DNA: TGCGCCAGCAGCCTTCGGTGGCTAGGAGGAAATGAGCAGTTCTTC.